Listed below are T cell receptor beta chains from one sample, sequenced in a study of shared clonotypes between healthy human individuals. The assay was immunoSEQ multiplex PCR, and TCRdb's table has in-frame clones only and misses some. The table has under 2,000,000 clones, about 95% seen once. The sample comprised naive CD8+ T cells sorted from blood. Every receptor here comes from a man in his late teens or twenties in good health. Both conserved end residues are part of each CDR3. The D gene is left open where the match is weak. Some rows have no size entry. The others give once, few or many, or a class for an expanded clone.

clone size | J gene | V gene | D gene | CDR3 protein | CDR3 DNA
. | TRBJ2-3 | TRBV4-1 | . | CASSQEQTTLWADTQYF | TGCGCCAGCAGCCAAGAACAAACGACTCTTTGGGCAGATACGCAGTATTTT
. | TRBJ2-7 | TRBV2 | . | CASSAFGGLYEQYF | TGTGCCAGCAGTGCCTTCGGGGGGCTGTACGAGCAGTACTTC
. | TRBJ2-2 | TRBV7-8 | . | CASSLVTFSGATPNTGELFF | TGTGCCAGCAGCTTAGTCACCTTCTCCGGGGCTACCCCGAACACCGGGGAGCTGTTTTTT
. | TRBJ2-1 | TRBV15 | TRBD2 | CATGLAIYNEQFF | TGTGCCACCGGACTAGCGATTTACAATGAGCAGTTCTTC
. | TRBJ2-7 | TRBV10-2 | . | CASSEIFLEQYF | TGCGCCAGCAGTGAGATCTTTCTAGAGCAGTACTTC
. | TRBJ1-2 | TRBV9 | . | CASSGSGHPDYGYTF | TGTGCCAGCAGCGGATCGGGACACCCTGACTATGGCTACACCTTC
. | TRBJ2-7 | TRBV4-3 | TRBD2 | CASSPSQLAERGPDAEQYF | TGCGCCAGCAGCCCGAGCCAACTAGCGGAGAGGGGTCCCGATGCCGAGCAGTACTTC
once | TRBJ2-3 | TRBV5-4 | TRBD2 | CASSLEGTSTDTQYF | TGTGCCAGCAGCCTCGAAGGGACTAGTACCGATACGCAGTATTTT
. | TRBJ1-1 | TRBV27 | . | CASRSSLLRSEAFF | TGTGCCAGCAGATCCAGTTTATTAAGAAGTGAAGCTTTCTTT
. | TRBJ2-5 | TRBV6-5 | TRBD2 | CASSYLAGTETQYF | TGTGCCAGCAGTTACTTAGCGGGTACAGAGACCCAGTACTTC
. | TRBJ2-3 | TRBV27 | . | CASSLWLGAGTDTQYF | TGTGCCAGCAGCCTGTGGTTGGGGGCTGGCACAGATACGCAGTATTTT
. | TRBJ2-7 | TRBV4-1 | . | CASSQEPRLYEQYF | TGCGCCAGCAGCCAAGAACCCCGGTTATACGAGCAGTACTTC
. | TRBJ2-7 | TRBV9 | . | CASSVEGKGYEQYF | TGTGCCAGCAGCGTAGAAGGGAAGGGTTACGAGCAGTACTTC
. | TRBJ2-7 | TRBV7-3 | . | CASSLLGGVQQYF | TGTGCCAGCAGCCTCCTGGGGGGAGTCCAGCAGTACTTC
. | TRBJ2-7 | TRBV27 | . | CASSYSSGNEAYEQYF | TGTGCCAGCAGTTATTCCTCAGGGAACGAAGCCTACGAGCAGTACTTC
. | TRBJ2-1 | TRBV9 | TRBD2 | CASSGGDVAGTNEQFF | TGTGCCAGCAGCGGAGGTGATGTAGCGGGGACGAATGAGCAGTTCTTC
once | TRBJ2-7 | TRBV30 | . | CAWSFGPLGEQYF | TGTGCCTGGAGTTTTGGGCCGCTGGGGGAGCAGTACTTC
. | TRBJ2-1 | TRBV5-1 | TRBD1 | CASSFEGAAYNEQFF | TGCGCCAGCAGCTTTGAGGGGGCGGCCTACAATGAGCAGTTCTTC
once | TRBJ1-3 | TRBV19 | TRBD1 | CASIQGLGNTIYF | TGTGCCAGCATACAGGGGCTTGGAAACACCATATATTTT
. | TRBJ2-3 | TRBV4-3 | TRBD2 | CASSQDVVGGDVLGTQYF | TGCGCCAGCAGCCAAGATGTGGTGGGAGGGGACGTATTGGGTACGCAGTATTTT
. | TRBJ1-2 | TRBV25-1 | . | CASQPGGGYGYTF | TGTGCCAGCCAACCGGGGGGGGGCTATGGCTACACCTTC
. | TRBJ1-6 | TRBV28 | TRBD1 | CASRQTFGTGSYNSPLHF | TGTGCCAGCAGACAAACCTTCGGGACAGGGAGCTATAATTCACCCCTCCACTTT
. | TRBJ2-1 | TRBV27 | . | CASGGAGYYNEQFF | TGTGCCAGCGGTGGGGCGGGATACTACAATGAGCAGTTCTTC
once | TRBJ2-3 | TRBV5-1 | TRBD2 | CASSLGTSGSGDTQYF | TGCGCCAGCAGCTTGGGGACTAGCGGGAGTGGGGATACGCAGTATTTT
once | TRBJ2-5 | TRBV4-1 | TRBD2 | CASSPDTSGGETQYF | TGCGCCAGCAGCCCGGATACTAGCGGGGGCGAGACCCAGTACTTC
. | TRBJ2-3 | TRBV27 | . | CAVFPAPDTQYF | TGTGCCGTCTTCCCGGCCCCAGATACGCAGTATTTT
. | TRBJ1-2 | TRBV30 | . | CAWFGYGYTF | TGTGCCTGGTTTGGCTATGGCTACACCTTC
. | TRBJ2-7 | TRBV29-1 | . | CSVVRGSSYEQYF | TGCAGCGTTGTCCGTGGGAGCTCCTACGAGCAGTACTTC
. | TRBJ1-4 | TRBV4-1 | . | CASSQEGHGEKLFF | TGCGCCAGCAGCCAAGAGGGACACGGCGAAAAACTGTTTTTT
. | TRBJ2-7 | TRBV5-6 | . | CASSYSGRVYEQYF | TGTGCCAGCAGCTATTCAGGGCGAGTCTACGAGCAGTACTTC
. | TRBJ1-6 | TRBV9 | . | CASSDKSSSGLHF | TGTGCCAGCAGTGACAAATCCAGCTCAGGCCTCCACTTT
. | TRBJ2-3 | TRBV13 | . | CASSLGIITDTQYF | TGTGCCAGCAGCTTGGGGATTATCACAGATACGCAGTATTTT
. | TRBJ2-2 | TRBV7-9 | . | CASSHNGGGNTGELFF | TGTGCCAGCAGCCACAATGGGGGCGGGAACACCGGGGAGCTGTTTTTT
. | TRBJ2-1 | TRBV7-9 | . | CASSLEGAWRDEQFF | TGTGCCAGCAGCTTAGAAGGAGCCTGGAGGGATGAGCAGTTCTTC
. | TRBJ2-2 | TRBV5-4 | . | CASSRQEYTGELFF | TGTGCCAGCAGCCGACAGGAGTACACCGGGGAGCTGTTTTTT
. | TRBJ2-3 | TRBV2 | . | CASSEGLATSTDTQYF | TGTGCCAGCAGTGAGGGGCTAGCGACTAGCACAGATACGCAGTATTTT
. | TRBJ2-7 | TRBV7-9 | TRBD1 | CASSLAQGPYEQYF | TGTGCCAGCAGCTTAGCACAGGGGCCTTACGAGCAGTACTTC
. | TRBJ2-2 | TRBV6-6 | . | CASSYVDTGELFF | TGTGCCAGCAGTTACGTGGACACCGGGGAGCTGTTTTTT